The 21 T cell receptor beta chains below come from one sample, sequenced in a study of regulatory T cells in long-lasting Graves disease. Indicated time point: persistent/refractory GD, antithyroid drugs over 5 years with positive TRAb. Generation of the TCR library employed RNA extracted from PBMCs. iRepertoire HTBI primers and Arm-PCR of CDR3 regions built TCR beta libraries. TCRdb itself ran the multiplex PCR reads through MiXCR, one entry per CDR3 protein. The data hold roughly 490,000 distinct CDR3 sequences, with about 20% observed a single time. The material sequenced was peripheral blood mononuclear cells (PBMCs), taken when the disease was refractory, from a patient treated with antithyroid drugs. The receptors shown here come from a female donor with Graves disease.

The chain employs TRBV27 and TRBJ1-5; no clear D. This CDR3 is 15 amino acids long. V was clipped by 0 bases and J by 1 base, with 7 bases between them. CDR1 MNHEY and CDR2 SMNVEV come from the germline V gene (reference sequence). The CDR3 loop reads CASSLSTSSNQPQHF. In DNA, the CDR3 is TGTGCCAGCAGTTTATCGACCTCGAGCAATCAGCCCCAGCATTTT.

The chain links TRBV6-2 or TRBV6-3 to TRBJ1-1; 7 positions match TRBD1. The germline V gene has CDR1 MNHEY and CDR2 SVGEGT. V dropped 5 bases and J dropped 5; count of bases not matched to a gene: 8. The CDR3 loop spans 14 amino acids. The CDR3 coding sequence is TGTGCCAGCAGTCTTACAGGGGAGGAGACTGAAGCTTTCTTT. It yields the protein CASSLTGEETEAFF.

CDR3 nucleotides: TGCAGTGCTAGGAGGACAGGGAATTCACCCCTCCACTTT. Translation gives CSARRTGNSPLHF. The chain carries TRBV20-1 and TRBJ1-6; 8 bases are shared with TRBD1. The CDR3 runs 13 residues. Germline-derived CDR1 and CDR2 are DFQATT and SNEGSKA (reference sequence). V lost 3 bases to trimming and J lost 7 bases; unmatched junction nucleotides: 2.

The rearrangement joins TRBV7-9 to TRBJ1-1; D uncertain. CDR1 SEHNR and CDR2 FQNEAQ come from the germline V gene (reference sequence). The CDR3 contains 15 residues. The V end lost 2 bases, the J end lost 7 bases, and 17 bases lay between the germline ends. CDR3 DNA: TGTGCCAGCAGCTTATCTGGCGGGCTTCGAAATGAAGCTTTCTTT. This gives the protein CASSLSGGLRNEAFF.

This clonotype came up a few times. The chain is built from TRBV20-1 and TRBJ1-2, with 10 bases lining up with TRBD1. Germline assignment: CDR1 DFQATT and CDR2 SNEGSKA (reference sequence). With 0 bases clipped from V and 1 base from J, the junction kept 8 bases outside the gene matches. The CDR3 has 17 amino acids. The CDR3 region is CSARDLETGGFNYGYTF. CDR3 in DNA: TGCAGTGCTAGAGATCTCGAGACAGGGGGCTTTAACTATGGCTACACCTTC.

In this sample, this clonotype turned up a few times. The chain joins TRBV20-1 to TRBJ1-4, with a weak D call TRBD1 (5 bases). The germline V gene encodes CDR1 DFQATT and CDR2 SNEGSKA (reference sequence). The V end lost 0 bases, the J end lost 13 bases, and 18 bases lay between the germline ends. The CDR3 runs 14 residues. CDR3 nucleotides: TGCAGTGCTAGAGATATTGGGACCTTCGAGGGACTGTTTTTT. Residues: CSARDIGTFEGLFF.

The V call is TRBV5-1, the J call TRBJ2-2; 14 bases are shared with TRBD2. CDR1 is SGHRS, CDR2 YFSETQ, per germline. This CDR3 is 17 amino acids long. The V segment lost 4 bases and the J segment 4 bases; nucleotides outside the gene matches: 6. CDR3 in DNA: TGCGCCAGCAGCCGCGGGACTAGCGGGAGAGGCACCGGGGAGCTGTTTTTT. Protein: CASSRGTSGRGTGELFF.

CDR3 amino acids: CASSIALNEQFF. The CDR3, as DNA: TGTGCCAGCAGTATTGCCCTAAATGAGCAGTTCTTC. This chain joins TRBV28 and TRBJ2-1; D is undetermined. Trimming pared 5 bases from V and 7 bases from J, leaving 9 bases between. Germline V gene data show CDR1 as MDHEN and CDR2 as SYDVKM. The CDR3 has 12 amino acids.

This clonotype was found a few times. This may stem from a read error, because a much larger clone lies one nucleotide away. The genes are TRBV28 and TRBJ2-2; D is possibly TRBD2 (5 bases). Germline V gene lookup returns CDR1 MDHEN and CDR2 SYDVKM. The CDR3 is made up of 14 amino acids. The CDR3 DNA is TGTGCCAGCAGTCCACCCTTGGGCACCGGGGAGCTGCTTTTT. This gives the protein CASSPPLGTGELLF. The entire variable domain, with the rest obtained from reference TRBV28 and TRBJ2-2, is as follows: DVKVTQSSRYLVKRTGEKVFLECVQDMDHENMFWYRQDPGLGLRLIYFSYDVKMKEKGDIPEGYSVSREKKERFSLILESASTNQTSMYLCASSPPLGTGELLFGEGSRLTVL.

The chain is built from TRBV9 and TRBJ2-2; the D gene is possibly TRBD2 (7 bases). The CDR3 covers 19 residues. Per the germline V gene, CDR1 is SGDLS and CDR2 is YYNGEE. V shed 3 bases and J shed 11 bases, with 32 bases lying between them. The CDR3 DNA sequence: TGTGCCAGCAGCGAGGGGGGGCTGGCTCTGAGCGGGCGAGGGGGAGAGCTGTTTTTT. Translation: CASSEGGLALSGRGGELFF.

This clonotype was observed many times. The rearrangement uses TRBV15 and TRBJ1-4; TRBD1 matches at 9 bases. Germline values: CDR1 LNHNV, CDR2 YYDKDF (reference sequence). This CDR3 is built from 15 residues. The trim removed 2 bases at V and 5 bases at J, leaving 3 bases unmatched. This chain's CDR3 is CATSRWTGANEKLFF. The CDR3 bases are TGTGCCACCAGCAGATGGACAGGGGCGAATGAAAAACTGTTTTTT.

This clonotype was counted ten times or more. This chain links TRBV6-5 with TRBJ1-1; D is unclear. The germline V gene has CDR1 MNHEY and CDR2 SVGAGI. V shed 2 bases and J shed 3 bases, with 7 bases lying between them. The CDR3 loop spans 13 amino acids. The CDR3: CASSYELHTEAFF. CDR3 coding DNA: TGTGCCAGCAGTTACGAACTTCACACTGAAGCTTTCTTT.

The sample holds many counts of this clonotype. The CDR3 nucleotides read TGTGCCAGTAACCAAAACAGGGCAACTAATGAAAAACTGTTTTTT. This sequence encodes CASNQNRATNEKLFF. V gene TRBV19 combines with J gene TRBJ1-4; D possibly corresponds to TRBD1 (6 bases). The germline V gene encodes CDR1 LNHDA and CDR2 SQIVND (reference sequence). Trimming removed 7 bases from V and 0 bases from J, with 12 bases in between. This CDR3 has 15 amino acids.

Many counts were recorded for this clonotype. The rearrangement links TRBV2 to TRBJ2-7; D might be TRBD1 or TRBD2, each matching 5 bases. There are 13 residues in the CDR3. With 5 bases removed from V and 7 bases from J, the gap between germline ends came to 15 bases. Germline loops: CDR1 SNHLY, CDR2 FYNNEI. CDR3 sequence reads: CASSFRDPFEQYF. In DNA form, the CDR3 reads TGTGCCAGCAGTTTCCGGGACCCCTTTGAGCAGTACTTC.

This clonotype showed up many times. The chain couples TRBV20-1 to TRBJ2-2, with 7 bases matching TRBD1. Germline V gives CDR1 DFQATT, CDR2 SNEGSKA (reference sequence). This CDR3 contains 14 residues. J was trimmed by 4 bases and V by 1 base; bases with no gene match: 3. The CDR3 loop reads CSARGQGFTGELFF. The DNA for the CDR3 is TGCAGTGCTAGAGGACAGGGTTTCACCGGGGAGCTGTTTTTT.

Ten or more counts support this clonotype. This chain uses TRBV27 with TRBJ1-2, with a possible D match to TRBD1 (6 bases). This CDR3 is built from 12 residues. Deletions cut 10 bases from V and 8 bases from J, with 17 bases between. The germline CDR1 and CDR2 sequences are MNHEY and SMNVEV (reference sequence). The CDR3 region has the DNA TGTGCCACCAGGTGGCAGGGGAGCGGCTACACCTTC. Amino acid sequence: CATRWQGSGYTF.

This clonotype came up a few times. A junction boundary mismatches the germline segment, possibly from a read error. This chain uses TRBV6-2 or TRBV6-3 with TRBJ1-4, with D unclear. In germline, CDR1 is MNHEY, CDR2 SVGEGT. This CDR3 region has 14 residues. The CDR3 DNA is TGTGCCTGCAGTGTAGCACCCTATAATGAAAAACTGTTTTTT. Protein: CACSVAPYNEKLFF.

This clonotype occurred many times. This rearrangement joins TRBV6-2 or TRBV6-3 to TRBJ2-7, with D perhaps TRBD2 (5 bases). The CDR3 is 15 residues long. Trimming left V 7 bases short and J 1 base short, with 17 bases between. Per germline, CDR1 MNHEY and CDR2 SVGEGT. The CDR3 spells CASTGVRVASYEQYF. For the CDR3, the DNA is TGTGCCAGCACCGGAGTCCGGGTAGCGTCCTACGAGCAGTACTTC.

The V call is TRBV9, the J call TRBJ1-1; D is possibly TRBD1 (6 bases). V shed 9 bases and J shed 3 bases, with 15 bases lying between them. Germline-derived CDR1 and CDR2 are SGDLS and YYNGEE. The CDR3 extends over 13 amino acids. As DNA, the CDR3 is TGTGCCACCGCGGCAGGGGCCGACACTGAAGCTTTCTTT. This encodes CATAAGADTEAFF.

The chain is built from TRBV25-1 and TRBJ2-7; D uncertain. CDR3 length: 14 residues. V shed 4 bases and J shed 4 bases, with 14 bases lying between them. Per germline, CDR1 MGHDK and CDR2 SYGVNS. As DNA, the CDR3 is TGTGCCAGCAGTGTCGATAACTCCTATTACGAGCAGTACTTC. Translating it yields CASSVDNSYYEQYF.

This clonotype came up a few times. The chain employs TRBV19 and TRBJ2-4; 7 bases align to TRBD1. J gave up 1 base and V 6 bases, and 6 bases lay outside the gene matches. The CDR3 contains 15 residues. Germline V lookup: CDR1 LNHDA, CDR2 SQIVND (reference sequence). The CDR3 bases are TGTGCCAGTAGAAGGGACAGAGACGCCAAAAACATTCAGTACTTC. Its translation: CASRRDRDAKNIQYF.